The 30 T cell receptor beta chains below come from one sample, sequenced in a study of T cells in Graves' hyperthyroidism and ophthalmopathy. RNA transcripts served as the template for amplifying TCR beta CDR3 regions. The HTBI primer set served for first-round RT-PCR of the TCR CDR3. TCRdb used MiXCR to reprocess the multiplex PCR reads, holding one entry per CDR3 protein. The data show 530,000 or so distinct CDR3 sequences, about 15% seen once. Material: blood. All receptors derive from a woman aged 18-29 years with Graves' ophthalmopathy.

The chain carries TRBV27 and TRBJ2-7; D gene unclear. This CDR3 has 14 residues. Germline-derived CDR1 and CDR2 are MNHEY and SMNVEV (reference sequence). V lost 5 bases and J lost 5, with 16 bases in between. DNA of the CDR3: TGTGCCAGCAGTACCCTAGGGTCCCCCAACGAGCAGTACTTC. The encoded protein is CASSTLGSPNEQYF.

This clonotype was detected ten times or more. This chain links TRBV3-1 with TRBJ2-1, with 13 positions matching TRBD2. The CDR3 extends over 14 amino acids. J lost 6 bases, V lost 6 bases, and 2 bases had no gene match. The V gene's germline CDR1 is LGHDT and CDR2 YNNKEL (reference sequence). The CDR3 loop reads CASSRTSGGNEQFF. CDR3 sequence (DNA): TGTGCCAGCAGTCGGACTAGCGGGGGCAATGAGCAGTTCTTC.

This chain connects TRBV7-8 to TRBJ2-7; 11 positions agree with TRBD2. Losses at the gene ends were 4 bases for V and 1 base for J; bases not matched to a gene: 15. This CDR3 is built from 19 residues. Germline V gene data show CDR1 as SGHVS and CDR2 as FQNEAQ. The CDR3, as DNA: TGTGCCAGCAGCTATAGGGGGGCCGGGGGACTAGCGGATTCCTACGAGCAGTACTTC. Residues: CASSYRGAGGLADSYEQYF.

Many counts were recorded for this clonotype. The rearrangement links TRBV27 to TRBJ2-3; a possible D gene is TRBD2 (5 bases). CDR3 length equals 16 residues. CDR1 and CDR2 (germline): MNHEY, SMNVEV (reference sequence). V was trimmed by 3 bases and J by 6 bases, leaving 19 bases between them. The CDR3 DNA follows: TGTGCCAGCAGTTTGAAGGTCTATGGCTCGGGGGATACGCAGTATTTT. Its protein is CASSLKVYGSGDTQYF.

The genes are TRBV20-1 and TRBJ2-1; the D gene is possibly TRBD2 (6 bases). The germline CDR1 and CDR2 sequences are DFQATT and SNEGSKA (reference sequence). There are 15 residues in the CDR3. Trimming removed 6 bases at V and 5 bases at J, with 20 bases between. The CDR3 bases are TGCAGTGCCACCACCCGAGGAGGGGCAGACAATGAGCAGTTCTTC. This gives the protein CSATTRGGADNEQFF.

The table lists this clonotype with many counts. Here the CDR3 DNA reads TGTGCCAGCAGCTCGGGCGGGAGTTGGAATGAGCAGTTCTTC. This codes for CASSSGGSWNEQFF. The V call is TRBV7-2, the J call TRBJ2-1; 7 bases map to TRBD2. After removal of 4 bases from V and 7 bases from J, the junction contained 7 bases not matched to a gene. Germline V gene sequence: CDR1 SGHTA, CDR2 FQGNSA. The CDR3 contains 14 residues.

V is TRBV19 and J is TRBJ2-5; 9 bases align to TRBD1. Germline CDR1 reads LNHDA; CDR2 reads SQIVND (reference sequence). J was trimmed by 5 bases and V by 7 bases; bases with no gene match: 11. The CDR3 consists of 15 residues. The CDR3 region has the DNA TGTGCCAGTACCCAGGGACAGGGTATCGGGGAGACCCAGTACTTC. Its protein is CASTQGQGIGETQYF.

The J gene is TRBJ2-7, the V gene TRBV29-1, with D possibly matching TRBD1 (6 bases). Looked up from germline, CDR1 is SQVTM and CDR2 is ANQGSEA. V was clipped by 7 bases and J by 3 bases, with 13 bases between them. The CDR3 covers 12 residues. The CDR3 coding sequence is TGCAGCGGCCGCCTACAGGGCTACGAGCAGTACTTC. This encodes CSGRLQGYEQYF.

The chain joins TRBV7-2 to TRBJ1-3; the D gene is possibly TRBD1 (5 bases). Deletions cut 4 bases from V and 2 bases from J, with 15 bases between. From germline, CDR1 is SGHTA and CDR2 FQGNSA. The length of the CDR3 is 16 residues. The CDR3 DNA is TGTGCCAGCAGCTACCAGCTAGAGGGGCCTGGAAACACCATATATTTT. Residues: CASSYQLEGPGNTIYF.

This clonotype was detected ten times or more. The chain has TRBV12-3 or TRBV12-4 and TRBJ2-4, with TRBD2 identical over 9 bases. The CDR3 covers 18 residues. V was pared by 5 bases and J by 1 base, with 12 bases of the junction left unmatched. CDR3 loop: CASSPQGGGGEAKNIQYF. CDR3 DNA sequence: TGTGCCAGCAGTCCTCAAGGGGGCGGGGGGGAGGCCAAAAACATTCAGTACTTC.

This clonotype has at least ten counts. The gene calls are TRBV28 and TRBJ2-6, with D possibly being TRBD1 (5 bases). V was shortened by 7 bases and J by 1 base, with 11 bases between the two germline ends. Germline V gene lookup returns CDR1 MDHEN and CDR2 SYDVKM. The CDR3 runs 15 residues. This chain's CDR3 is CASIGRQSGANVLTF. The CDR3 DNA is TGTGCCAGCATAGGGCGACAGTCTGGGGCCAACGTCCTGACTTTC. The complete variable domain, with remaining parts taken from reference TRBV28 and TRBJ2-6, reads DVKVTQSSRYLVKRTGEKVFLECVQDMDHENMFWYRQDPGLGLRLIYFSYDVKMKEKGDIPEGYSVSREKKERFSLILESASTNQTSMYLCASIGRQSGANVLTFGAGSRLTVL.

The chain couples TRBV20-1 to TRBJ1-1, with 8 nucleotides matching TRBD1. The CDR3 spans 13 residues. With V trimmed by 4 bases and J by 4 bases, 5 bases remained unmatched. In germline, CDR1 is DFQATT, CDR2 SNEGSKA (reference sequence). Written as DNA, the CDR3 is TGCAGTGCTATGTCAGGGGGCCTCACTGAAGCTTTCTTT. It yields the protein CSAMSGGLTEAFF.

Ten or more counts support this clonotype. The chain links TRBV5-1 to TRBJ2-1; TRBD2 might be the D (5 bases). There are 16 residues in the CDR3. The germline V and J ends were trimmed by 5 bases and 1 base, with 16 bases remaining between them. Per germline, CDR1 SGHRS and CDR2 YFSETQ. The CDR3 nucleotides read TGCGCCAGCAGTCAAGCACCACCGGGGTCCTACAATGAGCAGTTCTTC. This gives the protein CASSQAPPGSYNEQFF.

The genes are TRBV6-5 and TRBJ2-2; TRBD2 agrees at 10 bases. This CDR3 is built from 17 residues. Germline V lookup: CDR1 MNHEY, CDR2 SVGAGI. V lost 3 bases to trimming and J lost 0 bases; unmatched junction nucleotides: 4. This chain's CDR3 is CASSYSGRPTNTGELFF. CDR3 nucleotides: TGTGCCAGCAGTTATAGCGGGAGGCCCACGAACACCGGGGAGCTGTTTTTT.

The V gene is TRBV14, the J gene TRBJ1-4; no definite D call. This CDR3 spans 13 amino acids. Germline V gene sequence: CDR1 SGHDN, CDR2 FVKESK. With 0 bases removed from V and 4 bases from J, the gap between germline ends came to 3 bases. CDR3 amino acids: CASSQEYNEKLFF. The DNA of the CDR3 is TGTGCCAGCAGCCAAGAATATAATGAAAAACTGTTTTTT. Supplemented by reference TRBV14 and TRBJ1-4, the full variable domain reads EAGVTQFPSHSVIEKGQTVTLRCDPISGHDNLYWYRRVMGKEIKFLLHFVKESKQDESGMPNNRFLAERTGGTYSTLKVQPAELEDSGVYFCASSQEYNEKLFFGSGTQLSVL.

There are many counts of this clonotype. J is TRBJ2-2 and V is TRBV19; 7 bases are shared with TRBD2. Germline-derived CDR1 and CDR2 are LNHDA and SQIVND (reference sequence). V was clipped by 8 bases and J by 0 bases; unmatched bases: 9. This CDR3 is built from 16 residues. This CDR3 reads CASQWGSGTNTGELFF. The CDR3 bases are TGTGCCAGTCAGTGGGGCAGCGGGACGAACACCGGGGAGCTGTTTTTT.

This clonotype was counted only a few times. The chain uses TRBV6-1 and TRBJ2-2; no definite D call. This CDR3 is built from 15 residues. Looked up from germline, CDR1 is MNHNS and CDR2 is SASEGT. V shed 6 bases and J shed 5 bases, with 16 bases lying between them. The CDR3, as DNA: TGTGCCAGCAGCCGCCAGGTCTCGCAGACCGGGGAGCTGTTTTTT. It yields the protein CASSRQVSQTGELFF.

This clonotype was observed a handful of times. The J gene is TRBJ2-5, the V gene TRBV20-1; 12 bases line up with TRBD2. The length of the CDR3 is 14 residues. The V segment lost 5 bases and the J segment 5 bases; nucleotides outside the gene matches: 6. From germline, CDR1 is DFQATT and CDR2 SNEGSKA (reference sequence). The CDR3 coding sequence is TGCAGTGCTCTGACTAGCGGGAGTGGGGAGACCCAGTACTTC. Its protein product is CSALTSGSGETQYF.

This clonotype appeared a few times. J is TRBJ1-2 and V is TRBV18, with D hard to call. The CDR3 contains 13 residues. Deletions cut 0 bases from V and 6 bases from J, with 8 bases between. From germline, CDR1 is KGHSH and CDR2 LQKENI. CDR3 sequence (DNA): TGTGCCAGCTCACCACCCTGGGAGGATGGCTACACCTTC. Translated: CASSPPWEDGYTF. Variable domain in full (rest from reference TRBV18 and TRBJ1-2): NAGVMQNPRHLVRRRGQEARLRCSPMKGHSHVYWYRQLPEEGLKFMVYLQKENIIDESGMPKERFSAEFPKEGPSILRIQQVVRGDSAAYFCASSPPWEDGYTFGSGTRLTVV.

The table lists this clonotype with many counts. This chain's CDR3 is CASSLSTGGAYNEQFF. As DNA, the CDR3 is TGTGCCAGCAGCTTGTCCACGGGAGGGGCTTACAATGAGCAGTTCTTC. The chain joins TRBV5-5 to TRBJ2-1; 8 bases match TRBD2. The length of the CDR3 is 16 residues. The germline CDR1 and CDR2 sequences are SGHKS and YYEKEE (reference sequence). The V segment lost 1 base and the J segment 4 bases; nucleotides outside the gene matches: 7. The full variable domain, its missing parts supplied by reference TRBV5-5 and TRBJ2-1, is DAGVTQSPTHLIKTRGQQVTLRCSPISGHKSVSWYQQVLGQGPQFIFQYYEKEERGRGNFPDRFSARQFPNYSSELNVNALLLGDSALYLCASSLSTGGAYNEQFFGPGTRLTVL.

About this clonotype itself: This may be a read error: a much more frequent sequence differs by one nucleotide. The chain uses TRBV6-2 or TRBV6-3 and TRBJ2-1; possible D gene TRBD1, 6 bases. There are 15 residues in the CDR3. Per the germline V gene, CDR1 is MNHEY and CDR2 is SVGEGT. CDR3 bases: TGTGCCGGCAGCTCTGGACAGAGGTTCGCCAATGAGCAGTTCTTC. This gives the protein CAGSSGQRFANEQFF.

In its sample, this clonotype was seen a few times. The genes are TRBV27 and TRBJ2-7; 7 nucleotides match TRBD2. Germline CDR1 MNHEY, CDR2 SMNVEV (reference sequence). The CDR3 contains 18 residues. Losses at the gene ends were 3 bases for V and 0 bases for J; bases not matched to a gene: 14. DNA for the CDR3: TGTGCCAGCAGTTTTTCTTTTGGGGGGGAGGGCAGCTCCTACGAGCAGTACTTC. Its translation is CASSFSFGGEGSSYEQYF.

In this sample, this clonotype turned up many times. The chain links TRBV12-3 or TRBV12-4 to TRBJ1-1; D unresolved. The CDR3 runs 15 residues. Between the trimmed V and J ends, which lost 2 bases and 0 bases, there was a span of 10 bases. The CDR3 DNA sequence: TGTGCCAGCAGTTTAACCCTAAACATGAACACTGAAGCTTTCTTT. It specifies CASSLTLNMNTEAFF.

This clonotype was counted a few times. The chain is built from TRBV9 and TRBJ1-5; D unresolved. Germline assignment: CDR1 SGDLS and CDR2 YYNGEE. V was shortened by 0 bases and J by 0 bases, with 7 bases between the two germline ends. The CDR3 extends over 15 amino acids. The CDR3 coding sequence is TGTGCCAGCAGCGTAGGTGAAGATAGCAATCAGCCCCAGCATTTT. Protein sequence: CASSVGEDSNQPQHF.

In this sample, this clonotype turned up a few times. The CDR3 protein is CSARAPGGELFF. The DNA for the CDR3 is TGCAGTGCTAGGGCCCCCGGCGGGGAGCTGTTTTTT. The V gene is TRBV20-1, the J gene TRBJ2-2, with D unresolved. The germline gives CDR1 DFQATT, CDR2 SNEGSKA (reference sequence). This CDR3 comprises 12 residues. V was cut by 3 bases and J by 7 bases, with 9 bases left in between.

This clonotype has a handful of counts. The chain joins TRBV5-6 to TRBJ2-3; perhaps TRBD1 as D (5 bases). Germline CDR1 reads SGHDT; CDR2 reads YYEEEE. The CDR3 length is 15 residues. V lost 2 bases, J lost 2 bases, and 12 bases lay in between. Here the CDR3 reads CASSFSRADTDTQYF. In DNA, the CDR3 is TGTGCCAGCAGCTTCAGCAGGGCCGACACAGATACGCAGTATTTT.

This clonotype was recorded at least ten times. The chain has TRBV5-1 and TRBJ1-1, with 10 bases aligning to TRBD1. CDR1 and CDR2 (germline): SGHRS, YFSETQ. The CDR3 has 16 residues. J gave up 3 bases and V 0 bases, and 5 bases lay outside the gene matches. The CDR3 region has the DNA TGCGCCAGCAGCTTGGAGGGACAGGGGATGGACACTGAAGCTTTCTTT. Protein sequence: CASSLEGQGMDTEAFF.

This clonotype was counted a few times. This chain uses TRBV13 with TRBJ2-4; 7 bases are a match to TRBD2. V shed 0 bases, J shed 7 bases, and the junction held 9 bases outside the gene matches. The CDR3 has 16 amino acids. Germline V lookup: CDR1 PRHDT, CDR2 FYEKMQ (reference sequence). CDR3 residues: CASSLGPTSLGNIQYF. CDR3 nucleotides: TGTGCCAGCAGCTTAGGCCCGACTAGCCTTGGGAACATTCAGTACTTC.

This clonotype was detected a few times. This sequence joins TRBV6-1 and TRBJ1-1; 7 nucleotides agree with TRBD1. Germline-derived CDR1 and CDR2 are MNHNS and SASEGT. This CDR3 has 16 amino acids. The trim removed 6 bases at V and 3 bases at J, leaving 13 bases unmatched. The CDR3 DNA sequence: TGTGCCAGCAGCGAGGCCGAGGGGGCGCCGTACACTGAAGCTTTCTTT. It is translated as CASSEAEGAPYTEAFF.

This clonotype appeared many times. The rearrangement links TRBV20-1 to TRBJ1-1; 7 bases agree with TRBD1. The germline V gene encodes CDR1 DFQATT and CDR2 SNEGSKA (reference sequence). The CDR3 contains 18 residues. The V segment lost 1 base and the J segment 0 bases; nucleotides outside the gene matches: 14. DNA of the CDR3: TGCAGTGCTAGAGCTCTACCCAGACAGGGCCGGGTGAACACTGAAGCTTTCTTT. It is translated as CSARALPRQGRVNTEAFF.